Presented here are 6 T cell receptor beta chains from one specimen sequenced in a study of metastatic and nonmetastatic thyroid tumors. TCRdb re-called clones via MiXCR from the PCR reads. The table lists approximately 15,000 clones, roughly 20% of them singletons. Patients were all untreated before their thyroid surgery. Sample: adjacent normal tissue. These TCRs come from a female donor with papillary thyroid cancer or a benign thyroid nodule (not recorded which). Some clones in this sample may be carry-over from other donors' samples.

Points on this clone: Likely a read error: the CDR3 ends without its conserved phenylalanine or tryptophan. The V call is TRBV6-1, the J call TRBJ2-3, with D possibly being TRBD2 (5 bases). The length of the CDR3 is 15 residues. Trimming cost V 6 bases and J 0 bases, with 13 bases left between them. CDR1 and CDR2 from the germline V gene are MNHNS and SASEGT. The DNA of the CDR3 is TGTGCCAGCAGCGAAACAGCGGAGAGCACAGATACGCAGTATAGT. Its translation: CASSETAESTDTQYS.

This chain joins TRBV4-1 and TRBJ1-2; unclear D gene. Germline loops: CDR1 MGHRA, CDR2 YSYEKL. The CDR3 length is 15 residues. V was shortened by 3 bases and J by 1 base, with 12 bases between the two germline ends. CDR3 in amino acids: CASSQENRLNYGYTF. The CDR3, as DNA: TGCGCCAGCAGCCAGGAAAACAGACTTAACTATGGCTACACCTTC.

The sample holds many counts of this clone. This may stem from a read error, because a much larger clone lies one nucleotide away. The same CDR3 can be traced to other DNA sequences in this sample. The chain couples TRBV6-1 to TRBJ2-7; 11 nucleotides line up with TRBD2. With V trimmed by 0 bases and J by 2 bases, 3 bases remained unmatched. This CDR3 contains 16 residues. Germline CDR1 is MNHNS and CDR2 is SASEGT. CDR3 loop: CASSEALAGGTYEQYF. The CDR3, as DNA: TGTGCCAGCAGTGAAGCCCTAGCGGGGGGAACCTACGAGCAGTACTTC.

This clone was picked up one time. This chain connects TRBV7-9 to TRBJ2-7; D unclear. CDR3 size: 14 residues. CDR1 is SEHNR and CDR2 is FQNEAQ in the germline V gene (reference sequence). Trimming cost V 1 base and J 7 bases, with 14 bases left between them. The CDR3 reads CASSLERKLGEQYF. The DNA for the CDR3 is TGTGCCAGCAGCTTAGAGAGGAAGCTTGGGGAGCAGTACTTC.

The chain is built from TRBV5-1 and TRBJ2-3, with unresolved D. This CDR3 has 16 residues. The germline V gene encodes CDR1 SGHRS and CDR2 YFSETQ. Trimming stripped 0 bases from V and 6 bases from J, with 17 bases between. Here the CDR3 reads CASSLEQAARSDTQYF. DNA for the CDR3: TGCGCCAGCAGCTTGGAGCAAGCTGCTAGATCTGATACGCAGTATTTT.

The CDR3 loop reads CASSLEGARYNSPLHF. The CDR3 DNA reads as TGCGCCAGCAGCTTGGAGGGGGCGCGTTATAATTCACCCCTCCACTTT. V usage is TRBV5-1 and J usage is TRBJ1-6; TRBD1 aligns across 7 bases. This CDR3 comprises 16 residues. V shed 0 bases, J shed 4 bases, and the junction held 4 bases outside the gene matches. Looked up from germline, CDR1 is SGHRS and CDR2 is YFSETQ. Drawing the rest from reference TRBV5-1 and TRBJ1-6, the complete variable domain is KAGVTQTPRYLIKTRGQQVTLSCSPISGHRSVSWYQQTPGQGLQFLFEYFSETQRNKGNFPGRFSGRQFSNSRSEMNVSTLELGDSALYLCASSLEGARYNSPLHFGNGTRLTVT.